This T cell receptor beta chain stems from a study of chronic HIV infection and antiretroviral therapy. TCRdb re-called the 5' RACE reads with MiXCR, one entry per CDR3 protein. The sample carries about 38,000 distinct CDR3 sequences, 7% to 10% recorded once. This CDR3 region has 16 residues. Per germline, CDR1 SGHTA and CDR2 FQGNSA. Trimming took off 6 bases at V and 4 bases at J, with 20 bases between the two ends. The table lists this clonotype with many counts. The rearrangement uses TRBV7-2 and TRBJ2-3; D is uncertain. This sequence originates from an adult who had HIV and had not received antiretroviral therapy, or was an uninfected healthy control (not recorded which). The sample consisted of peripheral blood. CDR3 region: CASRSYGPRSADTQYF. The CDR3 DNA reads as TGTGCCAGCAGGTCCTACGGACCTAGGTCCGCAGATACGCAGTATTTT.